The entry below gives a single TCR beta chain sequence along with its context. Possible read error: a much larger clone is one base away. The data originate from a study of patients and donors after allogeneic stem cell transplantation. TCRdb re-derived calls from the RT-PCR reads in MiXCR, one entry per CDR3 protein. Of fewer than 60,000 distinct CDR3 sequences detected, less than 15% appear once; the ten largest clones hold around 30%. This CDR3 is 11 amino acids long. CDR1 and CDR2 (germline): ENHRY, SYGVKD. Sequences were obtained from blood, either unsorted or a sorted T cell fraction (not recorded which). The sequence was collected from a human donor who was either an allogeneic HSCT recipient or a stem cell or donor lymphocyte infusion donor (not recorded which). It is not recorded whose cells these are; they may come from a transplant donor. The chain combines TRBV10-3 with TRBJ2-5, with D unclear. The CDR3 DNA reads as TGTGCCATCAGGGGCCGAGAGACCCGGTACTTC. Its protein product is CAIRGRETRYF.